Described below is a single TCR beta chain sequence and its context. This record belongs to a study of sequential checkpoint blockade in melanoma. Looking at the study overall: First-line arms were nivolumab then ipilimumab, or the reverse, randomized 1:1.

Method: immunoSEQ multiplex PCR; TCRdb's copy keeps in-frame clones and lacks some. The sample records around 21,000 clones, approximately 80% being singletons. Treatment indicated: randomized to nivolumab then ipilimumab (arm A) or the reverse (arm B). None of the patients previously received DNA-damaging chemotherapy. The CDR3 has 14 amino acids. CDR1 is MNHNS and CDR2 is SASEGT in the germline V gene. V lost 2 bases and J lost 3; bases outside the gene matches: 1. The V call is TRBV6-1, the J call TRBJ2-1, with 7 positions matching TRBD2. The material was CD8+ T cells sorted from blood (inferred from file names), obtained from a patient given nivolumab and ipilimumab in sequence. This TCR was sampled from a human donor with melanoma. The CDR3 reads CASSELADYNEQFF. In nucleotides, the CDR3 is TGTGCCAGCAGTGAACTAGCGGACTACAATGAGCAGTTCTTC.